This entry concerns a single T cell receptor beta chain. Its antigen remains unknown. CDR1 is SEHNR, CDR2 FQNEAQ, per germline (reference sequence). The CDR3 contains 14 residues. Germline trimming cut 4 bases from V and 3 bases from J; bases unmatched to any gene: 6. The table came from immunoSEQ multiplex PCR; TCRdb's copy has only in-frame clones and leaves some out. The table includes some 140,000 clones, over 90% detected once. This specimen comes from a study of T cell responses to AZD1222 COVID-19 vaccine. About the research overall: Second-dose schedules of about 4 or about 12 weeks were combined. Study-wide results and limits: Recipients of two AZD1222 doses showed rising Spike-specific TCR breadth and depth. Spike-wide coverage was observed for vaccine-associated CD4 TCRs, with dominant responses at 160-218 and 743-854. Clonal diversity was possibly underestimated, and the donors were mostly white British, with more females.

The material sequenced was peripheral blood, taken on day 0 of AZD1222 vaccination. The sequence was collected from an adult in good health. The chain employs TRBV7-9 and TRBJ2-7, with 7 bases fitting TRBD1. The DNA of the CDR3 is TGTGCCAGCAGCTCTACAGGGGCAGACTACGAGCAGTACTTC. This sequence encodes CASSSTGADYEQYF.